Listed below are T cell receptor beta chains from one sample, sequenced in a study. Each CDR3 protein is one row after TCRdb ran MiXCR on the 5' RACE reads. The data hold 40,000 to 65,000 distinct CDR3 sequences, with approximately 24% observed a single time. Specimen: tumor-infiltrating naive CD4+ T cells sorted from the breast tumor. These receptors all stem from a female donor with breast cancer. The CDR3 runs from the conserved cysteine through the conserved F or W. Fields, in order: V gene, D gene, clone size, J gene, CDR3 DNA, CDR3 protein. A D gene is named only where the DNA matches it firmly. The size entry is marked missing in some rows and otherwise reads once, few, many or a size class.

V: TRBV28; D: NA; size: few; J: TRBJ2-3; DNA: TGTGCCAGCAGTCGGGGCACTTATACGCAGTATTTT; CDR3: CASSRGTYTQYF
V: TRBV20-1; D: NA; size: few; J: TRBJ2-1; DNA: TGCTCTAGCGCTGACTACAATGAGCAGTTCTTC; CDR3: CSSADYNEQFF
V: TRBV5-1; D: NA; size: few; J: TRBJ2-7; DNA: TGCGCCAGCAGCCTTCAGGGCGAGCAGTACTTC; CDR3: CASSLQGEQYF
V: TRBV5-1; D: TRBD1; size: NA; J: TRBJ2-3; DNA: TGCGCCAGCAGTACTCGGACAGGGGCGGACGGCACAGATACGCAGTATTTT; CDR3: CASSTRTGADGTDTQYF
V: TRBV6-1; D: TRBD1; size: few; J: TRBJ1-5; DNA: TGTGCCAGCAGTGGGGGAGGGACAGGGGTCCAGCCCCAGCATTTT; CDR3: CASSGGGTGVQPQHF
V: TRBV7-2; D: NA; size: NA; J: TRBJ2-5; DNA: TGTGCCAGCAACCCCTTGGGCCCGGCGGGGGAGACCCAGTACTTC; CDR3: CASNPLGPAGETQYF
V: TRBV7-9; D: NA; size: many; J: TRBJ1-2; DNA: TGTGCCAGCAGCTTAGCGCGAGATTATGGCTACACCTTC; CDR3: CASSLARDYGYTF
V: TRBV20-1; D: TRBD1; size: many; J: TRBJ1-5; DNA: TGCAGTGCTAAGACAGGGATCTATAGCAATCAGCCCCAGCATTTT; CDR3: CSAKTGIYSNQPQHF
V: TRBV5-1; D: NA; size: many; J: TRBJ1-3; DNA: TGCGCCAGCCGCCCTGGGGGTAAAACTGGAAACACCATATATTTT; CDR3: CASRPGGKTGNTIYF
V: TRBV29-1; D: TRBD1; size: many; J: TRBJ2-1; DNA: TGCAGCACCCGGGACAGCAACAATGAGCAGTTCTTC; CDR3: CSTRDSNNEQFF
V: TRBV5-1; D: TRBD1; size: NA; J: TRBJ2-1; DNA: TGCGCCAGCGGCTTCAGGGGGCCTGGCACCCTTGGCGGGCTGCACTTC; CDR3: CASGFRGPGTLGGLHF
V: TRBV5-1; D: NA; size: few; J: TRBJ2-3; DNA: TGCGCCAGCAGCATGTCAGGGTATGGTACAGATACGCAGTATTTT; CDR3: CASSMSGYGTDTQYF
V: TRBV7-2; D: NA; size: NA; J: TRBJ1-2; DNA: TGTGCCAGCAGCCCACAGAGATGTGGCTACACCTTC; CDR3: CASSPQRCGYTF
V: TRBV6-1; D: NA; size: NA; J: TRBJ2-7; DNA: TGTGCCAGCAGTCTCCGGACAGACTACGAGCAGTACTTC; CDR3: CASSLRTDYEQYF
V: TRBV20-1; D: TRBD1; size: few; J: TRBJ1-1; DNA: TGCAGTGCTAGAGATCCCCGAAGGGGGCGTTCTACTGAAGCTTTCTTT; CDR3: CSARDPRRGRSTEAFF
V: TRBV6-5; D: NA; size: few; J: TRBJ1-2; DNA: TGTGCCAGCAGCTATGACAGCTCCGCGTTCTATGGCTACACCTTC; CDR3: CASSYDSSAFYGYTF
V: TRBV5-1; D: NA; size: NA; J: TRBJ2-7; DNA: TGCGCCAGCGGCTACGGAGGCTACGAGCAGTACTTC; CDR3: CASGYGGYEQYF
V: TRBV12-3/TRBV12-4; D: TRBD1; size: few; J: TRBJ2-2; DNA: TGTGCCAGCAGACGACAGGGTTCGGCCACCGGGGAGCTGTTTTTT; CDR3: CASRRQGSATGELFF
V: TRBV7-9; D: NA; size: few; J: TRBJ1-3; DNA: TGTGCCAGCAGCTTAGATGTGCCTGGAAACACCATATATTTT; CDR3: CASSLDVPGNTIYF
V: TRBV4-1; D: TRBD2; size: few; J: TRBJ2-2; DNA: TGCGCCAGCAGCGATACCGGGACTAAGAACACCGGGGAGCTGTTTTTT; CDR3: CASSDTGTKNTGELFF
V: TRBV7-9; D: NA; size: few; J: TRBJ2-2; DNA: TGTGCCAGCAGCCCGGACAAACCGAACACCGGGGAGCTGTTTTTT; CDR3: CASSPDKPNTGELFF
V: TRBV7-2; D: NA; size: many; J: TRBJ1-5; DNA: TGTGCCAGCAGCTGGGACGGGGGAACTCAGCCCCAGCATTTT; CDR3: CASSWDGGTQPQHF
V: TRBV5-4; D: TRBD1; size: few; J: TRBJ2-5; DNA: TGTGCCAGCAGCTTGAACAGGGGGCGTTCAGAGACCCAGTACTTC; CDR3: CASSLNRGRSETQYF
V: TRBV7-9; D: NA; size: once; J: TRBJ2-5; DNA: TGTGCCAGCAGCCCCCTTGGGGGTGGCCCGCTGGAGACCCAGTACTTC; CDR3: CASSPLGGGPLETQYF
V: TRBV5-1; D: NA; size: NA; J: TRBJ2-6; DNA: TGCGCCAGCAGCTCTTGGGCCTCTGGGGCCAACGGCCTGACTTTC; CDR3: CASSSWASGANGLTF
V: TRBV24-1; D: NA; size: few; J: TRBJ1-2; DNA: TGTGCCACCAGTGATCGGGGTGGGGCAGGCTGGAATGGCTACACCTTC; CDR3: CATSDRGGAGWNGYTF
V: TRBV11-3; D: NA; size: few; J: TRBJ1-1; DNA: TGTGCCAGCAGCTTAGAAGGGACCGGAGGGATTAACACTGAAGCTTTCTTT; CDR3: CASSLEGTGGINTEAFF
V: TRBV7-3; D: TRBD2; size: NA; J: TRBJ2-1; DNA: TGTGCCAGCAGCTTGCAGCGGGAGTTGGGTGAGCAGTTCTTC; CDR3: CASSLQRELGEQFF
V: TRBV5-1; D: TRBD2; size: many; J: TRBJ2-7; DNA: TGCGCCAGCAGCTTGGCCCCTGGCTCGGGGGGGAGATCCTACGAGCAGTACTTC; CDR3: CASSLAPGSGGRSYEQYF
V: TRBV20-1; D: NA; size: many; J: TRBJ1-2; DNA: TGCAGTGCTAGAGAAAGCTCCATTAACTATGGCTACACCTTC; CDR3: CSARESSINYGYTF
V: TRBV20-1; D: TRBD1; size: NA; J: TRBJ1-1; DNA: TGCAGTGCTAGATCAGGACAGGGGGGATTCAACACTGAAGCTTTCTTT; CDR3: CSARSGQGGFNTEAFF
V: TRBV6-2/TRBV6-3; D: NA; size: few; J: TRBJ2-1; DNA: TGTGCCAGCAGTTACACTTCCAGACACAATGAGCAGTTCTTC; CDR3: CASSYTSRHNEQFF
V: TRBV5-1; D: NA; size: NA; J: TRBJ1-6; DNA: TGCGCCAGCAGCTTGGGATCCAGAGGTTTTAATTCACCCCTCCACTTT; CDR3: CASSLGSRGFNSPLHF
V: TRBV29-1; D: NA; size: NA; J: TRBJ2-5; DNA: TGCAGCGTGTGGCAGGGTAGCGGTAAAGAGACCCAGTACTTC; CDR3: CSVWQGSGKETQYF
V: TRBV28; D: NA; size: few; J: TRBJ1-2; DNA: TGTGCCAGGAGTGAACCTCCTAACTATGGCTACACCTTC; CDR3: CARSEPPNYGYTF
V: TRBV7-2; D: NA; size: NA; J: TRBJ1-6; DNA: TGTGCCAGCAGCCCCCAACCCCAGGGGAAGTATTCACCCCTCCACTTT; CDR3: CASSPQPQGKYSPLHF
V: TRBV5-1; D: NA; size: few; J: TRBJ2-3; DNA: TGCGCCAGCAGCTTGGATTCCAGCACAGATACGCAGTATTTT; CDR3: CASSLDSSTDTQYF
V: TRBV4-2; D: TRBD1; size: NA; J: TRBJ1-2; DNA: TGTGCCAGCAGCCAAGTTATACCCCATAGGGGACAGGGGAATGGCTACACCTTC; CDR3: CASSQVIPHRGQGNGYTF
V: TRBV21-1; D: NA; size: NA; J: TRBJ1-2; DNA: TGTGCCAGCACGCCGACCGGGCCTAACTATGGCTACACCTTC; CDR3: CASTPTGPNYGYTF
V: TRBV9; D: TRBD1; size: NA; J: TRBJ2-3; DNA: TGTGCCAGCAGCGCCCATCAGGGACAGGGCACAGGTACGCAGTATTTT; CDR3: CASSAHQGQGTGTQYF